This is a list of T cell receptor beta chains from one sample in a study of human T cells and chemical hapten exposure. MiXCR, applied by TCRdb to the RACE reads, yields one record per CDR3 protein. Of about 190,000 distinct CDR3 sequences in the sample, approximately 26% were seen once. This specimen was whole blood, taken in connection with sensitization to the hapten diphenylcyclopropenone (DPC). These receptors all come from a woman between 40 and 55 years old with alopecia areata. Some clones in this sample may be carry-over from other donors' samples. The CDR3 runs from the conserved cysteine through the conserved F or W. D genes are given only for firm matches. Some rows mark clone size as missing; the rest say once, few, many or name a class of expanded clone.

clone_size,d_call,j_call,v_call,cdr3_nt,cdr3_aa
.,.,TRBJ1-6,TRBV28,TGTGCCAGCAGCCCATCAGGGGCCGTTTTGTCCCTCCACTTT,CASSPSGAVLSLHF
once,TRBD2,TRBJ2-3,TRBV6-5,TGTGCCAGCAGCTCGCGGGGACTAGCGACAGATACGCAGTATTTT,CASSSRGLATDTQYF
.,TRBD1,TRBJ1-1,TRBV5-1,TGCGCCAGCAGCCCATCCGGGACAGGGGGGACTGAAGCTTTCTTT,CASSPSGTGGTEAFF
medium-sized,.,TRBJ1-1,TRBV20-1,TGCAGTGCTCCGACGGGGAACACTGAAGCTTTCTTT,CSAPTGNTEAFF
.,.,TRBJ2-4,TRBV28,TGTGCCAGCAGTTTAAGCCCCCGGGGGCAAAACATTCAGTACTTC,CASSLSPRGQNIQYF
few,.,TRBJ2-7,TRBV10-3,TGTGCCATCTCCACCCGGCTAGATACCTACGAGCAGTACTTC,CAISTRLDTYEQYF
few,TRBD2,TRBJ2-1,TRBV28,TGTGCCAGCAGTTCCACCGGGACTATACTCTACAATGAGCAGTTCTTC,CASSSTGTILYNEQFF
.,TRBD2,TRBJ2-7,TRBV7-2,TGTGCCAGCAGCTTAGCGGGAGGGCCCTCCTACGAGCAGTACTTC,CASSLAGGPSYEQYF
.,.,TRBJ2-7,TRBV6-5,TGTGCCAGCAGTGTCAGGGCTTTGGGACGCGAGCAGTACTTC,CASSVRALGREQYF
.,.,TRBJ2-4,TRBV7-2,TGTGCCAGCACCCAGGACAGTTCCAAAAACATTCAGTACTTC,CASTQDSSKNIQYF
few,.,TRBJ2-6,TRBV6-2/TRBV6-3,TGTGCCAGCAGTTACTCCGGGGTTTTGTCGTCTGGGGCCAACGTCCTGACTTTC,CASSYSGVLSSGANVLTF
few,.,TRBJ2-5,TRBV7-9,TGTGCCAGCAGCTCCGGGCCGCTCGGACAAGAGACCCAGTACTTC,CASSSGPLGQETQYF
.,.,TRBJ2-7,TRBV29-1,TGCAGCGTTGGGGGCGTGGGTCGCGAGCAGTACTTC,CSVGGVGREQYF
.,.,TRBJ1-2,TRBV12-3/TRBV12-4,TGTGCCAGCAGTTTATACCGCAGGGAGCGTGGCTACACCTTC,CASSLYRRERGYTF
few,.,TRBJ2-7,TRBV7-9,TGTGCCAGCAGCCCCTCCGGCTACGAGCAGTACTTC,CASSPSGYEQYF
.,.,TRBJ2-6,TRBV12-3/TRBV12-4,TGTGCCAGCAGACAGGTCTCTGGGGCCAACGTCCTGACTTTC,CASRQVSGANVLTF
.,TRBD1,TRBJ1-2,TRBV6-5,TGTGCCAGCAGAACTCCGGGGACAGACTATGGCTACACCTTC,CASRTPGTDYGYTF
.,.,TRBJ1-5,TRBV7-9,TGTGCCAGCAGCTTACAGGGTAGCAATCAGCCCCAGCATTTT,CASSLQGSNQPQHF
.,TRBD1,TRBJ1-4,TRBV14,TGTGCCAGAAGCAGGGGGAATGAAAAACTGTTTTTT,CARSRGNEKLFF
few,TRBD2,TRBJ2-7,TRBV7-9,TGTGCCAGCAGCTTAGCTGGGACTAGCGGGAGGACCCCCTACGAGCAGTACTTC,CASSLAGTSGRTPYEQYF
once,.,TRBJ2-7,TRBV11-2,TGTGCCAGCAGCCTCAACGGAGGTTCCTACGAGCAGTACTTC,CASSLNGGSYEQYF
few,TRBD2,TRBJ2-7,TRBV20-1,TGCAGTGCTAGAGTTGGACTAGCGTATTCCTACGAGCAGTACTTC,CSARVGLAYSYEQYF
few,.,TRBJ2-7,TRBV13,TGTGCCAGCAGCTTAGGCGTCCACGAGCAGTACTTC,CASSLGVHEQYF
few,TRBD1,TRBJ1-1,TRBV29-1,TGCAGCGTAATGACAGGGATTAGGACTGAAGCTTTCTTT,CSVMTGIRTEAFF
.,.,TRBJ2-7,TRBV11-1,TGTGCCAGCAGCTTAATGGAGGGCGCTTCCTACGAGCAGTACTTC,CASSLMEGASYEQYF